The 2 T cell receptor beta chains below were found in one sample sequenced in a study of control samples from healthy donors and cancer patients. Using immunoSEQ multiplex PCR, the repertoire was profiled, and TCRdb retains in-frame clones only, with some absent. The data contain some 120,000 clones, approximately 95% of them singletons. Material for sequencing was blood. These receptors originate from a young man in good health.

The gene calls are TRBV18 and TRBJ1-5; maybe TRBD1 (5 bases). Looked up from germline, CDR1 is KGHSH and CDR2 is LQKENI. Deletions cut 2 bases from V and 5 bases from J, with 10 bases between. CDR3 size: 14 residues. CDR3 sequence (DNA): TGTGCCAGCTCACCAAGTCTGGGGGATCAGCCCCAGCATTTT. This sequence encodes CASSPSLGDQPQHF.

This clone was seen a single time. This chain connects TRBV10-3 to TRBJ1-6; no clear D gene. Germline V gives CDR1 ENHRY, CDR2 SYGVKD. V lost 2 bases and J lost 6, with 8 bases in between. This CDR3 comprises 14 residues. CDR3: CAISETDLNSPLHF. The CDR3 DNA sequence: TGTGCCATCAGTGAGACAGATCTTAATTCACCCCTCCACTTT.